Listed here is a single T cell receptor beta chain. What it binds is not known. In the same sample, other DNA sequences code for this CDR3. The CDR3 sequence is 14 residues long. Germline V CDR1 and CDR2: KGHSH, LQKENI. Trimming left V 3 bases short and J 0 bases short, with 8 bases between. Following autologous stem cell transplantation, relapse occurred in every patient, and exposure to brentuximab vedotin varied. Complete response, partial response or progressive disease made up the best responses. These data come from a study of PD-1 blockade in classical Hodgkin lymphoma. Study-wide results and caveats: Those patients who began receiving nivolumab less than 1 year after ASCT had lower diversity, and they were excluded. TCR diversity at baseline was reported to be reduced in newly diagnosed patients relative to healthy donors. Complete responders had baseline diversity similar to newly diagnosed patients.

The table came from immunoSEQ multiplex PCR; TCRdb's copy has only in-frame clones and leaves some out. The data contain 25,000 to 30,000 clones, 78% of them seen just once; the ten biggest clones take up roughly a third. This material consisted of peripheral blood mononuclear cells (PBMCs), taken before the second cycle of nivolumab. V is TRBV18 and J is TRBJ1-1; a possible D gene is TRBD1 (6 bases). The TCR was taken from a human donor with classical Hodgkin lymphoma. The chain's CDR3 is CASSPGQMNTEAFF. CDR3 nucleotide sequence: TGTGCCAGCTCACCGGGACAAATGAACACTGAAGCTTTCTTT.